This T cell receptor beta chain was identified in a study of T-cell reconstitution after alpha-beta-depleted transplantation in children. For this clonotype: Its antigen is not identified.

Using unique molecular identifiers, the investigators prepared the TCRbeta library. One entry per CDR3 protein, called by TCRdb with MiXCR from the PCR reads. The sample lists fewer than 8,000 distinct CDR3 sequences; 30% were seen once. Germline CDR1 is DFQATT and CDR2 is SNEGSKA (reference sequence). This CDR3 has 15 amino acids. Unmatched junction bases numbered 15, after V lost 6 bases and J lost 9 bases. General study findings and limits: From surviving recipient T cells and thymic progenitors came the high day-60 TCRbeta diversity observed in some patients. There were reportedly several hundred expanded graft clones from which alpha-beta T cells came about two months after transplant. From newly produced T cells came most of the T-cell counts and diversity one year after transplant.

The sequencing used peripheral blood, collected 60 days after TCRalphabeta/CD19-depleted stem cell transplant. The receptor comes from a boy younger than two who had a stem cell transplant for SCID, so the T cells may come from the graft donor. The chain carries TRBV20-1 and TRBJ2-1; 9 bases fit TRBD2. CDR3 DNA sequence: TGCAGTGCACCAAGACTAGCGGTCCTTTTCGGTGAGCAGTTCTTC. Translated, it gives CSAPRLAVLFGEQFF.